The present T cell receptor (beta chain) was sequenced within a study of identical twins (dated by TCRdb to about 2016). Regarding the study in general: TCR alpha and beta repertoires from monozygotic twins, unrelated adults of various ages and cord blood were deep-sequenced to test whether fetal clonotypes persist. To rule out contamination, the twin experiments were replicated at different times with different library preparation protocols. Broader findings and caveats from the paper: Conclusions relied on cross-sectional statistical analysis, since the same donors could not be followed over many years. Invariant T cells such as MAIT and iNKT could partly confound zero-insertion analyses, though diverse VJ usage argued against this for most clonotypes. A weaker excess of twin sharing was found in beta out-of-frame sequences because the signal-to-noise ratio was lowered by fewer shared sequences. Recombination models systematically underestimated out-of-frame TCR alpha sharing in monozygotic twins but agreed with sharing between unrelated individuals. Abundant cord blood beta clonotypes carried fewer insertions; young adult naive repertoires showed a weaker similar trend, while memory repertoires showed none. Out-of-frame TCR alpha sequences shared between twins showed an excess of low generation-probability sequences compared with coincidental sharing between unrelated individuals.

The library was built by means of 5' RACE. Sequencer: Illumina HiSeq 2000. A universal primer binding site was introduced by template switching, and a unique molecular identifier was present in the final cDNA, enabling accurate counting of TCR cDNA molecules. First-strand cDNA for TCR alpha and beta chains was synthesized from specific primers in the conserved constant-segment region. Each cDNA library was double barcoded, with a SMART-Mk sample barcode plus Illumina barcodes, to control for contamination. TruSeq adapter sequences along with Illumina sample barcodes were introduced in two successive PCR steps. The TCR alpha and beta cDNA libraries were sequenced on the Illumina HiSeq platform using custom primers. Per the authors' processing: Raw reads were processed with MiGEC to extract unique molecular identifiers, and MiXCR was used to determine CDR3 positions. For each individual, recombination models were inferred using an EM algorithm with the repgenHMM and IGoR tools. The analysis of shared clonotypes was done with the tcR package in R, with sharing normalized by the product of cloneset sizes. To study raw recombination free of thymic and clonal selection effects, out-of-frame nonproductive sequences were analyzed. Using fastp trimming at Q25 and MiXCR clonotype assembly, TCRdb reanalyzed the public sequencing data and kept in-frame beta chains. Rows are unified per CDR3 protein, each entry keeping the most common DNA and genes. The V and J calls were determined by TCRdb, not by the authors. In this sample the table shows fewer than 900,000 distinct CDR3 sequences, about 20% of which occur a single time. The top ten clones comprise 4% to 5.5% of the sample.

All donors were healthy Caucasians. Three pairs of female monozygotic twins, all aged about 18 to 29 years, made up the twin cohort. RNA for TCR libraries was isolated from peripheral blood mononuclear cells. CDR1 and CDR2 are drawn from the germline V gene (reference sequence): LNHDA, SQIVND. Taken from cysteine to phenylalanine, the CDR3 has 15 residues. The read is trimmed to its CDR3 DNA, 45 bases read in frame from base 1. To note about this clonotype: Its antigen has not been determined. Sequence at one end of the junction differs from germline and may be a read error.

The sample also formed part of further work on T cells expressing NK-cell markers. The second paper states: About 8 donors provided sorted CD3+CD56+NKG2C+, CD3+CD56+NKG2C- and CD3+CD56-NKG2C+ T-cell subsets, whose TCR beta-chain repertoires were profiled. Seven of the eight sequenced donors were HCMV-seropositive and one was HCMV-seronegative. In several experiments an anti-gammadeltaTCR antibody was added to restrict sorting to alphabetaTCR-expressing T cells. For five or six donors, the dominant CD3+CD56+NKG2C+ clonotypes were among the top 10 CD8+ clonotypes and accounted for about 1.0-7.5% of CD8+ T cells. Those dominant clonotypes were again the most abundant among CD3+CD56-NKG2C+ cells in a handful of donors, at roughly 25-65%. Whether the expanded NKG2C-expressing T cell clones were specific for HCMV antigens was left unclear. All eight donors whose samples were sequenced were randomly selected healthy volunteers, three of them men and five women. HCMV serostatus was determined by detecting HCMV-specific IgG in serum with a commercial ELISA kit. For over 5 donors, bulk peripheral blood T-cell repertoires were also sequenced from unsorted PBMC. MIGEC was used to demultiplex reads and group the reads by UMI, and MiTCR was used to assemble and quantify clonotypes. To exclude erroneous sequences, only TCR cDNA sequences supported by at least two reads were retained. Downstream repertoire analysis used the tcR package, and clonotypes were matched across fractions by CDR3 nucleotide sequence plus V segment. VDJmatch was used to annotate antigen specificity against VDJdb, with one amino acid substitution in CDR3 allowed.

Sequenced material: PBMCs. Recombination joined TRBV19 with TRBJ2-2; the D region possibly corresponds to TRBD2 (5 bases align). The receptor's source is a woman under 30 in good health. The DNA sequence is TGTGCCAGTAGTACCTTCCTACCAAACACCGGGGAGCTGCTTTTT. Translated, it reads CASSTFLPNTGELLF.